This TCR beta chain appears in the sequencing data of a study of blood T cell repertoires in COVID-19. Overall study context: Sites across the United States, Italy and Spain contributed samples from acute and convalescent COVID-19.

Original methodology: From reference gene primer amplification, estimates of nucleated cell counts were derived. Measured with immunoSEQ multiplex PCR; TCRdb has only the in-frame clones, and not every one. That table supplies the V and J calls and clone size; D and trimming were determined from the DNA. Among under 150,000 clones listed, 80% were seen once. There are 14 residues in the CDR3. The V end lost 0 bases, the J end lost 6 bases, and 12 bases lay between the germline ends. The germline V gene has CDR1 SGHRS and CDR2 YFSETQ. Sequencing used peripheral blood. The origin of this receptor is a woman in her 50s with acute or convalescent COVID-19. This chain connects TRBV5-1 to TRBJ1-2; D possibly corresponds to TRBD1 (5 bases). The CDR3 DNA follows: TGCGCCAGCAGCTTGGCCTCCAGGGCTGATGGCTACACCTTC. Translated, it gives CASSLASRADGYTF.